A single sample gave rise to the 30 T cell receptor beta chains below, sequenced in a study of blood T cell repertoires in COVID-19. Some clones are missing from TCRdb's copy, which holds only in-frame ones; the method was immunoSEQ multiplex PCR. This table holds roughly 140,000 clones, 80% to 90% found once. Sequencing was done on a sample of peripheral blood. All receptors derive from a woman aged 50 to 65 in a cohort sampled during active or convalescent COVID-19.

V gene TRBV7-6 combines with J gene TRBJ2-3, with 9 nucleotides matching TRBD1. Germline trimming cut 1 base from V and 14 bases from J; bases unmatched to any gene: 16. Looked up from germline, CDR1 is SGHVS and CDR2 is FNYEAQ. The CDR3 contains 16 residues. The CDR3 region is CASSLGAGQGISGGYF. The DNA of the CDR3 is TGTGCCAGCAGCTTAGGTGCCGGACAGGGGATCTCCGGTGGGTATTTT.

The J gene is TRBJ2-7, the V gene TRBV27, with D tentatively TRBD2 (6 bases). The ends were cut back, 6 bases at V and 3 bases at J, with 12 bases in the middle. CDR1 and CDR2 from the germline V gene are MNHEY and SMNVEV (reference sequence). CDR3 length: 13 amino acids. Here the CDR3 reads CASSMGRFYEQYF. CDR3 nucleotide sequence: TGTGCCAGCAGCATGGGGAGGTTCTACGAGCAGTACTTC.

This chain uses TRBV7-9 with TRBJ1-4, with D perhaps TRBD1 (6 bases). This CDR3 has 14 residues. Germline lookup yields CDR1 SEHNR and CDR2 FQNEAQ (reference sequence). The germline V and J ends were trimmed by 4 bases and 4 bases, with 10 bases remaining between them. The CDR3: CASSSPGVNEKLFF. CDR3 DNA sequence: TGTGCCAGCAGCTCCCCAGGGGTTAATGAAAAACTGTTTTTT.

The genes are TRBV14 and TRBJ2-7; D is uncertain. The CDR3 length is 11 residues. Germline-derived CDR1 and CDR2 are SGHDN and FVKESK. V was cut by 1 base and J by 6 bases, with 4 bases left in between. CDR3: CASSQGGEQYF. CDR3 nucleotide sequence: TGTGCCAGCAGCCAAGGCGGCGAGCAGTACTTC.

This rearrangement joins TRBV18 to TRBJ2-1; D may be TRBD1 (6 bases). Trimming pared 6 bases from V and 0 bases from J, leaving 12 bases between. The CDR3 loop spans 15 amino acids. The germline gives CDR1 KGHSH, CDR2 LQKENI. The CDR3 DNA reads TGTGCCAGCTCTCCCGACAGGAGCTCCTACAATGAGCAGTTCTTC. The encoded protein is CASSPDRSSYNEQFF.

Written as DNA, the CDR3 is TGTGCCAGCCGAGTCTACTCGAACACCGGGGAGCTGTTTTTT. Its protein is CASRVYSNTGELFF. The rearrangement uses TRBV18 and TRBJ2-2, with D hard to call. Germline V gene lookup returns CDR1 KGHSH and CDR2 LQKENI. The CDR3 is made up of 14 amino acids. V was cut by 8 bases and J by 0 bases, with 10 bases left in between.

J is TRBJ1-2 and V is TRBV7-9; no definite D call. Deletions cut 5 bases from V and 5 bases from J, with 9 bases between. The CDR3 runs 12 residues. Germline CDR1 reads SEHNR; CDR2 reads FQNEAQ (reference sequence). The CDR3 nucleotides read TGTGCCAGCAGCCCGGCGGGTTATGGCTACACCTTC. Encoded protein: CASSPAGYGYTF. Using reference TRBV7-9 and TRBJ1-2 for the parts outside the CDR3, the full variable domain is DTGVSQNPRHKITKRGQNVTFRCDPISEHNRLYWYRQTLGQGPEFLTYFQNEAQLEKSRLLSDRFSAERPKGSFSTLEIQRTEQGDSAMYLCASSPAGYGYTFGSGTRLTVV.

The J gene is TRBJ2-6, the V gene TRBV29-1; a weak D match, TRBD2 (6 bases). The germline V gene has CDR1 SQVTM and CDR2 ANQGSEA. V lost 7 bases and J lost 0, with 13 bases in between. The CDR3 extends over 15 amino acids. The CDR3, as DNA: TGCAGCGCTCGGGACTCTGGCTCTGGGGCCAACGTCCTGACTTTC. This encodes CSARDSGSGANVLTF. The whole variable domain, remainder taken from reference TRBV29-1 and TRBJ2-6, is SAVISQKPSRDICQRGTSLTIQCQVDSQVTMMFWYRQQPGQSLTLIATANQGSEATYESGFVIDKFPISRPNLTFSTLTVSNMSPEDSSIYLCSARDSGSGANVLTFGAGSRLTVL.

This clone has just a few counts. The chain is built from TRBV7-6 and TRBJ2-1, with D perhaps matching TRBD2 (5 bases). The V and J ends lost 5 bases and 7 bases respectively, with 18 bases between them. Looked up from germline, CDR1 is SGHVS and CDR2 is FNYEAQ. The CDR3 loop spans 15 amino acids. CDR3 sequence: CASSNTRNPTNEQFF. The CDR3 nucleotides are TGTGCCAGCAGCAACACTAGGAACCCGACGAATGAGCAGTTCTTC.

The chain is built from TRBV3-1 (or the pseudogene TRBV3-2) and TRBJ2-3; the match to TRBD1 covers 8 bases. The germline V gene has CDR1 LGHDT and CDR2 YNNKEL (reference sequence). J was trimmed by 4 bases and V by 6 bases; bases with no gene match: 3. This CDR3 is 13 amino acids long. The CDR3 coding sequence is TGTGCCAGCAGGCCGGGACAGGCAGATACGCAGTATTTT. Encoded protein: CASRPGQADTQYF.

This clone was observed a few times. The chain links TRBV19 to TRBJ1-6, with D unresolved. Germline lookup yields CDR1 LNHDA and CDR2 SQIVND (reference sequence). The CDR3 extends over 15 amino acids. V gave up 3 bases and J gave up 6 bases, with 12 bases separating them. This CDR3 is CASSIQQEGNSPLHF. CDR3 nucleotide sequence: TGTGCCAGTAGTATTCAGCAGGAGGGTAATTCACCCCTCCACTTT.

J is TRBJ2-3 and V is TRBV4-1; weak D call: TRBD2 (6 bases). Germline lookup yields CDR1 MGHRA and CDR2 YSYEKL. CDR3 length: 17 amino acids. The germline V and J ends were trimmed by 0 bases and 0 bases, with 13 bases remaining between them. CDR3 residues: CASSQDRDLLSTDTQYF. The CDR3 nucleotides read TGCGCCAGCAGCCAAGACCGGGACTTACTTAGCACAGATACGCAGTATTTT.

The rearrangement joins TRBV29-1 to TRBJ1-2, with D uncertain. Trimming pared 5 bases from V and 4 bases from J, leaving 14 bases between. CDR3 length: 13 residues. Germline-derived CDR1 and CDR2 are SQVTM and ANQGSEA. The CDR3 sequence is CSVSVGEGYGYTF. The CDR3 coding sequence is TGCAGCGTTTCTGTGGGAGAGGGCTATGGCTACACCTTC.

This sequence joins TRBV6-5 and TRBJ1-5, with TRBD1 as a possible D gene (6 bases). V lost 2 bases to trimming and J lost 3 bases, with 8 bases between them. CDR1 and CDR2 (germline): MNHEY, SVGAGI. This CDR3 is built from 14 residues. CDR3 protein: CASSYDRTNQPQHF. The DNA for the CDR3 is TGTGCCAGCAGTTACGACAGGACCAATCAGCCCCAGCATTTT.

The chain employs TRBV10-3 and TRBJ2-1, with 8 bases matching TRBD2. This CDR3 is 13 amino acids long. Germline V lookup: CDR1 ENHRY, CDR2 SYGVKD. Losses at the gene ends were 7 bases for V and 7 bases for J; bases not matched to a gene: 6. The CDR3 DNA is TGTGCCATCAACCGGGGGGGAGGGAATGAGCAGTTCTTC. It is translated as CAINRGGGNEQFF.

V gene TRBV30 combines with J gene TRBJ1-6; D not resolved. Trimming took 2 bases from V and 8 from J, leaving 7 bases between them. The CDR3 is made up of 12 amino acids. From germline, CDR1 is GTSNPN and CDR2 SVGIG (reference sequence). The CDR3 reads CAWSMRDSPLHF. The CDR3, as DNA: TGTGCCTGGAGTATGAGAGATTCACCCCTCCACTTT.

The table lists this clone with a few counts. At the DNA level, this CDR3 is encoded by other sequences in the same sample as well. The chain has TRBV7-2 and TRBJ2-5; D is unclear. This CDR3 has 11 amino acids. V lost 5 bases to trimming and J lost 2 bases, with 3 bases between them. The germline V gene encodes CDR1 SGHTA and CDR2 FQGNSA. The CDR3 region is CASSPQETQYF. The CDR3 coding sequence is TGTGCCAGCAGCCCGCAAGAGACCCAGTACTTC.

V usage is TRBV19 and J usage is TRBJ1-2; perhaps TRBD1 as D (5 bases). Germline V CDR1 and CDR2: LNHDA, SQIVND (reference sequence). The CDR3 loop spans 13 amino acids. V was cut by 5 bases and J by 8 bases, with 15 bases left in between. CDR3 sequence: CASSPTVFGGYTF. The DNA for the CDR3 is TGTGCCAGTAGTCCGACAGTTTTCGGGGGCTACACCTTC.

This clone was recorded only once. The chain has TRBV5-6 and TRBJ1-3; unclear D gene. V was trimmed by 1 base and J by 4 bases, leaving 6 bases between them. Germline values: CDR1 SGHDT, CDR2 YYEEEE. This CDR3 spans 13 amino acids. CDR3 sequence: CASSLRAGNTIYF. The CDR3 DNA reads as TGTGCCAGCAGCTTGCGCGCAGGAAACACCATATATTTT.

This chain uses TRBV6-5 with TRBJ1-4; D is possibly TRBD1 (5 bases). This CDR3 is 13 amino acids long. The V end lost 9 bases, the J end lost 0 bases, and 8 bases lay between the germline ends. CDR1 MNHEY and CDR2 SVGAGI come from the germline V gene. CDR3 loop: CARATATNEKLFF. Written as DNA, the CDR3 is TGTGCCAGGGCGACAGCAACTAATGAAAAACTGTTTTTT.

This chain uses TRBV7-2 with TRBJ2-1; 7 bases line up with TRBD2. The germline V gene encodes CDR1 SGHTA and CDR2 FQGNSA. V trimming: 3 bases; J trimming: 7 bases; junction bases outside the gene matches: 9. The CDR3 sequence is 15 residues long. The CDR3 DNA is TGTGCCAGCAGCTTTCGTCAAGCGGGGAGGAATGAGCAGTTCTTC. Its protein is CASSFRQAGRNEQFF.

This clone was counted between two and nine times. The chain uses TRBV10-1 and TRBJ2-7; 10 bases fit TRBD1. CDR1 is WNHNN, CDR2 SYGVQD, per germline (reference sequence). V dropped 2 bases and J dropped 5; count of bases not matched to a gene: 3. The CDR3 spans 14 residues. This CDR3 reads CASSEGTGVDEQYF. CDR3 sequence (DNA): TGCGCCAGCAGTGAGGGGACAGGGGTCGACGAGCAGTACTTC.

A note on this clone: The same CDR3 arises from other DNA sequences in this sample as well. The chain recombines TRBV15 with TRBJ1-6; 12 bases agree with TRBD1. The J segment lost 7 bases and the V segment lost 1 base, leaving 5 bases of the junction unmatched. This CDR3 spans 17 amino acids. From germline, CDR1 is LNHNV and CDR2 YYDKDF (reference sequence). The chain's CDR3 is CATSRGGQGARNSPLHF. DNA of the CDR3: TGTGCCACCAGCAGAGGGGGACAGGGGGCGCGAAATTCACCCCTCCACTTT.

This chain uses TRBV4-3 with TRBJ1-2; 7 positions match TRBD1. Per the germline V gene, CDR1 is LGHNA and CDR2 is YSLEER. The CDR3 extends over 18 amino acids. V shed 0 bases, J shed 3 bases, and the junction held 13 bases outside the gene matches. The CDR3: CASSQDASSTGPDYGYTF. Written as DNA, the CDR3 is TGCGCCAGCAGCCAAGATGCGTCCTCGACAGGGCCCGACTATGGCTACACCTTC.

J is TRBJ1-1 and V is TRBV19, with D uncertain. The CDR3 extends over 14 amino acids. V dropped 3 bases and J dropped 5 bases, with 13 bases sitting between them. The V gene's germline CDR1 is LNHDA and CDR2 SQIVND (reference sequence). The chain's CDR3 is CASSIIRGETEAFF. In nucleotides, the CDR3 is TGTGCCAGTAGTATTATTCGGGGAGAAACTGAAGCTTTCTTT. Drawing the rest from reference TRBV19 and TRBJ1-1, the complete variable domain is DGGITQSPKYLFRKEGQNVTLSCEQNLNHDAMYWYRQDPGQGLRLIYYSQIVNDFQKGDIAEGYSVSREKKESFPLTVTSAQKNPTAFYLCASSIIRGETEAFFGQGTRLTVV.

The gene calls are TRBV4-1 and TRBJ1-5; 9 nucleotides line up with TRBD1. The CDR3 runs 14 residues. Germline assignment: CDR1 MGHRA and CDR2 YSYEKL. The J segment lost 10 bases and the V segment lost 1 base, leaving 5 bases of the junction unmatched. The CDR3 nucleotides read TGCGCCAGCAGCCAAGGGACAGGGGAAAGACCCCAGCATTTT. Protein product: CASSQGTGERPQHF.

The rearrangement links TRBV6-2 or TRBV6-3 to TRBJ2-5, with no clear D. The V gene lost 1 base and the J gene lost 3 bases, with 6 bases spanning the gap. CDR3 length: 13 residues. Germline lookup yields CDR1 MNHEY and CDR2 SVGEGT. Written as DNA, the CDR3 is TGTGCCAGCAGTTACTGGGCCAAAGAGACCCAGTACTTC. Translated: CASSYWAKETQYF.

This clone has just one count. The gene calls are TRBV5-6 and TRBJ1-2; unclear D gene. This CDR3 has 14 amino acids. Trimming took off 4 bases at V and 5 bases at J, with 15 bases between the two ends. Germline V gene lookup returns CDR1 SGHDT and CDR2 YYEEEE. The CDR3 DNA reads as TGTGCCAGCAGCCATTCATTGGAGCGGTATGGCTACACCTTC. Translated: CASSHSLERYGYTF.

This clone came up a few times. The V gene is TRBV3-1 (or the pseudogene TRBV3-2), the J gene TRBJ2-4, with 11 bases lining up with TRBD2. The germline gives CDR1 LGHDT, CDR2 YNNKEL (reference sequence). The CDR3 totals 18 residues. The J segment lost 0 bases and the V segment lost 1 base, leaving 5 bases of the junction unmatched. The CDR3 is CASSQGSSGGIAKNIQYF. DNA of the CDR3: TGTGCCAGCAGCCAAGGATCTAGCGGGGGGATAGCCAAAAACATTCAGTACTTC.

This chain links TRBV5-4 with TRBJ2-7; D possibly corresponds to TRBD1 (5 bases). Germline-derived CDR1 and CDR2 are SGHNT and YYREEE (reference sequence). Trimming removed 0 bases from V and 0 bases from J, with 10 bases in between. The CDR3 consists of 15 residues. This CDR3 reads CASSLVGAGSYEQYF. CDR3 nucleotide sequence: TGTGCCAGCAGCTTGGTTGGGGCCGGCTCCTACGAGCAGTACTTC.